The 20 T cell receptor beta chains below were found in one sample sequenced in a study of blood T cell repertoires in COVID-19. Sequencing was performed with immunoSEQ multiplex PCR; in TCRdb, only in-frame clones are kept and a portion is missing. The sample contains some 400,000 clones, roughly nine tenths of which appear only once. Sequenced: PBMCs or T cells enriched from blood (not recorded which). These receptors all stem from a man aged 25 to 40 who had recovered from COVID-19.

The chain links TRBV4-1 to TRBJ1-2; D uncertain. V was pared by 3 bases and J by 4 bases, with 9 bases between. CDR3 length: 13 residues. CDR1 and CDR2 (germline): MGHRA, YSYEKL. The CDR3 nucleotides are TGCGCCAGCAGCCACGGAGAACCCTATGGCTACACCTTC. This sequence encodes CASSHGEPYGYTF.

The CDR3 reads CASSPVGTGYEQYF. CDR3 nucleotide sequence: TGTGCCAGCAGCCCAGTCGGGACAGGCTACGAGCAGTACTTC. The V gene is TRBV3-1 (or the pseudogene TRBV3-2), the J gene TRBJ2-7; 8 bases are shared with TRBD1. This CDR3 is 14 amino acids long. Germline assignment: CDR1 LGHDT and CDR2 YNNKEL (reference sequence). Trimming cost V 4 bases and J 3 bases; bases outside gene matches: 5.

The chain carries TRBV2 and TRBJ1-2; TRBD1 is a possible D gene (6 bases). Trimming stripped 6 bases from V and 1 base from J, with 12 bases between. Germline CDR1 is SNHLY and CDR2 is FYNNEI. The CDR3 spans 14 residues. Here the CDR3 DNA reads TGTGCCAGCAGAGAGGACAGTAATAACTATGGCTACACCTTC. Protein product: CASREDSNNYGYTF. Based on the CDR3 plus reference TRBV2 and TRBJ1-2, the full variable domain is EPEVTQTPSHQVTQMGQEVILRCVPISNHLYFYWYRQILGQKVEFLVSFYNNEISEKSEIFDDQFSVERPDGSNFTLKIRSTKLEDSAMYFCASREDSNNYGYTFGSGTRLTVV.

Points on this clone: The sample contains more than one DNA sequence encoding this CDR3. The V and J genes are TRBV5-1 and TRBJ2-1; a weak D match, TRBD2 (5 bases). Per germline, CDR1 SGHRS and CDR2 YFSETQ. The germline V and J ends were trimmed by 0 bases and 0 bases, with 7 bases remaining between them. The CDR3 runs to 15 residues. The CDR3 loop is CASSLGGSSYNEQFF. The CDR3 DNA reads TGCGCCAGCAGCTTGGGAGGGAGCTCCTACAATGAGCAGTTCTTC. The whole variable domain, filled in from reference TRBV5-1 and TRBJ2-1, reads KAGVTQTPRYLIKTRGQQVTLSCSPISGHRSVSWYQQTPGQGLQFLFEYFSETQRNKGNFPGRFSGRQFSNSRSEMNVSTLELGDSALYLCASSLGGSSYNEQFFGPGTRLTVL.

The J gene is TRBJ1-1, the V gene TRBV27; D gene unclear. V was clipped by 0 bases and J by 0 bases, with 5 bases between them. The CDR3 runs 14 residues. The germline CDR1 and CDR2 sequences are MNHEY and SMNVEV (reference sequence). CDR3 nucleotides: TGTGCCAGCAGTTTATCCAGGATGAACACTGAAGCTTTCTTT. Translating it yields CASSLSRMNTEAFF.

V gene TRBV28 combines with J gene TRBJ2-2, with 9 positions matching TRBD2. The CDR3 totals 15 residues. Germline CDR1 and CDR2: MDHEN and SYDVKM. The trim removed 6 bases at V and 1 base at J, leaving 3 bases unmatched. CDR3 protein: CASRLTSGNTGELFF. The DNA of the CDR3 is TGTGCCAGCAGGCTGACTAGCGGGAACACCGGGGAGCTGTTTTTT.

The gene calls are TRBV5-5 and TRBJ1-1; D gene ambiguous. The V and J ends lost 4 bases and 2 bases respectively, with 9 bases between them. CDR3 length equals 13 residues. CDR1 SGHKS and CDR2 YYEKEE come from the germline V gene (reference sequence). Written as DNA, the CDR3 is TGTGCCAGCAGCCTCATAACTAACACTGAAGCTTTCTTT. Protein product: CASSLITNTEAFF.

The gene calls are TRBV7-9 and TRBJ2-5; 14 bases are a match to TRBD2. Germline CDR1 is SEHNR and CDR2 is FQNEAQ (reference sequence). The J segment lost 5 bases and the V segment lost 5 bases, leaving 7 bases of the junction unmatched. There are 16 residues in the CDR3. This CDR3 reads CASSVGTSGSFETQYF. As DNA, the CDR3 is TGTGCCAGCAGCGTTGGGACTAGCGGGAGTTTTGAGACCCAGTACTTC.

The chain couples TRBV6-5 to TRBJ2-2; D uncertain. V shed 6 bases and J shed 0 bases, with 11 bases lying between them. Germline CDR1 MNHEY, CDR2 SVGAGI. The CDR3 loop spans 15 amino acids. The CDR3 sequence: CASSVTRSNTGELFF. DNA of the CDR3: TGTGCCAGCAGCGTCACGAGATCGAACACCGGGGAGCTGTTTTTT.

The chain uses TRBV30 and TRBJ2-5, with 9 bases fitting TRBD1. The CDR3 is 14 amino acids. Germline loops: CDR1 GTSNPN, CDR2 SVGIG (reference sequence). Trimming cost V 3 bases and J 4 bases; bases outside gene matches: 6. Here the CDR3 reads CAWSGDREAETQYF. As DNA, the CDR3 is TGTGCCTGGAGCGGGGACAGGGAGGCAGAGACCCAGTACTTC.

This clone was detected many times. The gene calls are TRBV7-6 and TRBJ2-3; 8 bases fit TRBD2. V trimming: 5 bases; J trimming: 5 bases; junction bases outside the gene matches: 3. Germline CDR1 SGHVS, CDR2 FNYEAQ. This CDR3 has 13 amino acids. The CDR3 here is CASSPGTRDTQYF. The CDR3 region has the DNA TGTGCCAGCAGCCCCGGGACTAGAGATACGCAGTATTTT.

The genes are TRBV6-5 and TRBJ1-1; D remains unclear. Trimming stripped 1 base from V and 1 base from J, with 4 bases between. The CDR3 has 13 residues. Germline CDR1 and CDR2: MNHEY and SVGAGI. The CDR3 DNA reads TGTGCCAGCAGTTACTACGGGAACACTGAAGCTTTCTTT. This codes for CASSYYGNTEAFF.

The J gene is TRBJ2-1, the V gene TRBV7-6, with TRBD1 identical over 8 bases. Germline trimming cut 5 bases from V and 3 bases from J; bases unmatched to any gene: 6. Germline CDR1 and CDR2: SGHVS and FNYEAQ. This CDR3 is 15 amino acids long. In DNA form, the CDR3 reads TGTGCCAGCAGCATAGGGACAGGAGTCTACAATGAGCAGTTCTTC. It is translated as CASSIGTGVYNEQFF.

This clone was detected only once. The chain recombines TRBV28 with TRBJ2-7; D call uncertain. Germline CDR1 and CDR2: MDHEN and SYDVKM. V gave up 2 bases and J gave up 6 bases, with 11 bases separating them. This CDR3 spans 13 amino acids. CDR3 nucleotide sequence: TGTGCCAGCAGTTTACCCAGGCAAGGCGAGCAGTACTTC. This sequence encodes CASSLPRQGEQYF.

V usage is TRBV12-3 or TRBV12-4 and J usage is TRBJ1-2; no firm D call. This CDR3 contains 13 residues. V lost 7 bases, J lost 8 bases, and 17 bases lay in between. CDR3 DNA sequence: TGTGCCAGCACCATGAACCCTACTGCGGGCTACACCTTC. It encodes CASTMNPTAGYTF.

The chain links TRBV19 to TRBJ2-3; a weak D match, TRBD2 (5 bases). This CDR3 contains 16 residues. Germline V gene lookup returns CDR1 LNHDA and CDR2 SQIVND (reference sequence). Trimming shortened V by 7 bases and J by 2 bases, and 19 bases separated the two germline ends. The CDR3 nucleotides are TGTGCCAGTAATGGCCAGGATGTGGGAGTCACAGATACGCAGTATTTT. This sequence encodes CASNGQDVGVTDTQYF.

CDR3 sequence reads: CASSRAAGTYQETQYF. The DNA for the CDR3 is TGTGCCAGCAGCCGAGCCGCGGGGACTTACCAAGAGACCCAGTACTTC. This chain joins TRBV7-9 and TRBJ2-5; perhaps TRBD2 as D (6 bases). This CDR3 spans 16 amino acids. The germline V gene encodes CDR1 SEHNR and CDR2 FQNEAQ (reference sequence). The germline V and J ends were trimmed by 5 bases and 0 bases, with 16 bases remaining between them.

In its sample, this clone was seen once. This rearrangement joins TRBV19 to TRBJ2-2; TRBD1 agrees at 8 bases. CDR1 is LNHDA and CDR2 is SQIVND in the germline V gene (reference sequence). This CDR3 has 15 amino acids. The V and J ends lost 8 bases and 1 base, in that order; junction bases with no gene match: 6. The CDR3 region is CASSRGQGNTGELFF. CDR3 DNA: TGTGCCAGTTCCCGAGGACAGGGGAACACCGGGGAGCTGTTTTTT.

This chain links TRBV7-6 with TRBJ2-2; 9 positions agree with TRBD1. The CDR3 sequence is 16 residues long. From germline, CDR1 is SGHVS and CDR2 FNYEAQ. The V gene end was trimmed by 5 bases and the J gene end by 0 bases; junction bases not matched to a gene: 4. The CDR3 here is CASSPGTGSNTGELFF. The CDR3, as DNA: TGTGCCAGCAGCCCTGGGACAGGGTCGAACACCGGGGAGCTGTTTTTT.

The chain employs TRBV28 and TRBJ1-1, with D maybe TRBD1 (5 bases). The CDR3 loop spans 13 amino acids. V lost 8 bases to trimming and J lost 2 bases, with 12 bases between them. The germline gives CDR1 MDHEN, CDR2 SYDVKM. The CDR3 sequence: CASAGAANTEAFF. The CDR3 coding sequence is TGTGCCAGCGCTGGGGCAGCCAACACTGAAGCTTTCTTT.